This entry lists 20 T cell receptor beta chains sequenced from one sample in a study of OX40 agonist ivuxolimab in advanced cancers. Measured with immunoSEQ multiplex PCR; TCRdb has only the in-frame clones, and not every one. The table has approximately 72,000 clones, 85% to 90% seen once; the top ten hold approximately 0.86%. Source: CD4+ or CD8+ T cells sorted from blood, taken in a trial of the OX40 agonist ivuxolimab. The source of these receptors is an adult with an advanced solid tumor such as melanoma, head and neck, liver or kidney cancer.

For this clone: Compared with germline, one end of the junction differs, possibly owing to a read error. The chain's CDR3 is CASSIAQGLGEAFF. As DNA, the CDR3 is TGTGCCAGCAGCATAGCACAGGGGCTTGGTGAAGCTTTCTTT. V and J are TRBV7-2 and TRBJ1-1, with 7 bases that match TRBD1. There are 14 residues in the CDR3. In germline, CDR1 is SGHTA, CDR2 FQGNSA. The variable domain in full, completed from reference TRBV7-2 and TRBJ1-1, reads GAGVSQSPSNKVTEKGKDVELRCDPISGHTALYWYRQSLGQGLEFLIYFQGNSAPDKSGLPSDRFSAERTGGSVSTLTIQRTQQEDSAVYLCASSIAQGLGEAFFGQGTRLTVV.

Here the CDR3 reads CASSLTGSTDTQYF. In DNA form, the CDR3 reads TGTGCCAGCAGCTTAACGGGTAGCACAGATACGCAGTATTTT. The rearrangement links TRBV7-9 to TRBJ2-3; no clear D. The V gene lost 2 bases and the J gene lost 0 bases, with 6 bases spanning the gap. The CDR3 is 14 amino acids. Germline lookup yields CDR1 SEHNR and CDR2 FQNEAQ (reference sequence).

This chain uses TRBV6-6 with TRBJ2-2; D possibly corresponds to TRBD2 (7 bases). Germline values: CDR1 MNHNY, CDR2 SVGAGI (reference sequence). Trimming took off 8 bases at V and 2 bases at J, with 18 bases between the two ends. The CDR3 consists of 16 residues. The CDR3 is CASEGGAMRNTGELFF. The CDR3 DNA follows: TGTGCCAGCGAAGGGGGGGCTATGCGAAACACCGGGGAGCTGTTTTTT.

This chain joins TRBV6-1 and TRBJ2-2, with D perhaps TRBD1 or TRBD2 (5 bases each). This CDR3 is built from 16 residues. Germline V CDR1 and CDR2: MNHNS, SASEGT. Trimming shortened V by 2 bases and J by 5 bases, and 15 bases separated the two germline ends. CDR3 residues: CASSETGAMGTGELFF. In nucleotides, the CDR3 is TGTGCCAGCAGTGAAACCGGGGCAATGGGAACCGGGGAGCTGTTTTTT.

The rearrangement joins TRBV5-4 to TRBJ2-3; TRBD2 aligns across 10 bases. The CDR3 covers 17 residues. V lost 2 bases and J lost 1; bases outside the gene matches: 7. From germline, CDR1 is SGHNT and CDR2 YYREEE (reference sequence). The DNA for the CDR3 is TGTGCCAGCAGCTTTTCACCCGGGACTAGCGGCACAGATACGCAGTATTTT. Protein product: CASSFSPGTSGTDTQYF.

The DNA of the CDR3 is TGTGCCAGCAGCTTAGAGGGAGATGGTATGAGATACACCTTC. Translation gives CASSLEGDGMRYTF. The chain recombines TRBV7-9 with TRBJ1-2; the D is unclear. V lost 1 base and J lost 11, with 17 bases in between. Germline CDR1 SEHNR, CDR2 FQNEAQ (reference sequence). The CDR3 length is 14 residues.

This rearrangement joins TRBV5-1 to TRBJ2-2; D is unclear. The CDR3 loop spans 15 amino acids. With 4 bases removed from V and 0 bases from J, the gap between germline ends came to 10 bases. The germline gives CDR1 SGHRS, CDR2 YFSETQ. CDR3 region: CASSLGTTNTGELFF. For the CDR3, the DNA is TGCGCCAGCAGCCTCGGAACAACGAACACCGGGGAGCTGTTTTTT. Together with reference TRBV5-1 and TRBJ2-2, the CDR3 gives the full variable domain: KAGVTQTPRYLIKTRGQQVTLSCSPISGHRSVSWYQQTPGQGLQFLFEYFSETQRNKGNFPGRFSGRQFSNSRSEMNVSTLELGDSALYLCASSLGTTNTGELFFGEGSRLTVL.

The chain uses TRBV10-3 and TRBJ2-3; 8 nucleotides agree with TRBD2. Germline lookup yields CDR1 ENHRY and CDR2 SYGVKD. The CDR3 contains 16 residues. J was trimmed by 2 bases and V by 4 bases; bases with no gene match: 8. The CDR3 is CAISARAGESTDTQYF. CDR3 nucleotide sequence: TGTGCCATCAGTGCTCGAGCGGGAGAGTCCACAGATACGCAGTATTTT.

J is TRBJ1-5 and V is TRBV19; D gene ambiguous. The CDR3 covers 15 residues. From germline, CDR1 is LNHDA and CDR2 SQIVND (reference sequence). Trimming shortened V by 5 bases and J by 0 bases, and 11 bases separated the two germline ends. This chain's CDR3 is CASSLTVTSNQPQHF. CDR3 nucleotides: TGTGCCAGTAGTCTCACAGTAACTAGCAATCAGCCCCAGCATTTT.

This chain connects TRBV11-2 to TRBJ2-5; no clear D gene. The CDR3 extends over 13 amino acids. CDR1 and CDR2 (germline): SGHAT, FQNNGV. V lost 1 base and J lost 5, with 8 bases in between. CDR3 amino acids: CASSLGLGETQYF. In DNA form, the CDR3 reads TGTGCCAGCAGCTTAGGGCTGGGGGAGACCCAGTACTTC. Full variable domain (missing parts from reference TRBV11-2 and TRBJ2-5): EAGVAQSPRYKIIEKRQSVAFWCNPISGHATLYWYQQILGQGPKLLIQFQNNGVVDDSQLPKDRFSAERLKGVDSTLKIQPAKLEDSAVYLCASSLGLGETQYFGPGTRLLVL.

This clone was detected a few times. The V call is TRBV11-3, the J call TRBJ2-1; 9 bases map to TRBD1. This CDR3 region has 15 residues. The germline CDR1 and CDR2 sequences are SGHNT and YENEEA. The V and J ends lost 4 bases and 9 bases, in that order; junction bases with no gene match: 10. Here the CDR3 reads CASSSLGQGLSEQFF. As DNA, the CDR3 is TGTGCCAGCAGCTCGTTGGGACAGGGATTAAGTGAGCAGTTCTTC. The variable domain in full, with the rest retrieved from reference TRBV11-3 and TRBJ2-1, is EAGVVQSPRYKIIEKKQPVAFWCNPISGHNTLYWYLQNLGQGPELLIRYENEEAVDDSQLPKDRFSAERLKGVDSTLKIQPAELGDSAVYLCASSSLGQGLSEQFFGPGTRLTVL.

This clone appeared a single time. The CDR3 here is CAWSLEGAGEQYF. Here the CDR3 DNA reads TGTGCCTGGAGTCTCGAGGGGGCGGGGGAGCAGTACTTC. V gene TRBV30 combines with J gene TRBJ2-7, with D perhaps matching TRBD1 (7 bases). There are 13 residues in the CDR3. The germline V and J ends were trimmed by 2 bases and 7 bases, with 15 bases remaining between them. Germline-derived CDR1 and CDR2 are GTSNPN and SVGIG (reference sequence).

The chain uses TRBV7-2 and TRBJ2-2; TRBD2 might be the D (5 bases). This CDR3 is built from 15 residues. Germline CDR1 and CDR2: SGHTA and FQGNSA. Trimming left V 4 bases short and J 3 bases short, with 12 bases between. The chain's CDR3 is CASSSRGSHTGELFF. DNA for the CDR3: TGTGCCAGCAGCTCGAGAGGGTCCCACACCGGGGAGCTGTTTTTT.

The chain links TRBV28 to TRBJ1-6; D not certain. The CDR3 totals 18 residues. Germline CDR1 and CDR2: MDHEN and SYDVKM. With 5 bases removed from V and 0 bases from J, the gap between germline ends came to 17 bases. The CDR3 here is CASSQVGGMSSYNSPLHF. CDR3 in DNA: TGTGCCAGCAGTCAGGTAGGAGGGATGAGCTCCTATAATTCACCCCTCCACTTT.

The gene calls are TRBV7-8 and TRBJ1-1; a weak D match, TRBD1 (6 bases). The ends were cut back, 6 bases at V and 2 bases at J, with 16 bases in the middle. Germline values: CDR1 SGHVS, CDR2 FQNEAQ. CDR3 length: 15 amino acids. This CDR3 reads CASRALRGGNTEAFF. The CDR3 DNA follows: TGTGCCAGCAGGGCCTTGAGGGGGGGTAACACTGAAGCTTTCTTT.

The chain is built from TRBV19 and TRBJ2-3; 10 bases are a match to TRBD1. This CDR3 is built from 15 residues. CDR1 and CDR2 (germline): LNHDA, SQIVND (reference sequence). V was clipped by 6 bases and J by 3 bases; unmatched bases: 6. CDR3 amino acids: CASRSGTGDTDTQYF. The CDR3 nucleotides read TGTGCCAGTAGAAGCGGGACAGGGGATACAGATACGCAGTATTTT.

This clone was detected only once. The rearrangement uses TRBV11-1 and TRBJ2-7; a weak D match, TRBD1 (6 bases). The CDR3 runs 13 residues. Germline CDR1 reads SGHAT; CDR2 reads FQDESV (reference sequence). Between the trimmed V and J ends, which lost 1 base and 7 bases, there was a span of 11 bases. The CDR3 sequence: CASSLEEQGEQYF. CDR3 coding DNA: TGTGCCAGCAGCTTAGAGGAACAGGGAGAGCAGTACTTC.

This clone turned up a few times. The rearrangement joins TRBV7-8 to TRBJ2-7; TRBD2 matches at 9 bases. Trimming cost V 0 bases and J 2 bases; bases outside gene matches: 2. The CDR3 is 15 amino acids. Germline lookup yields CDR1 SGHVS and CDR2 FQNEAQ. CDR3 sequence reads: CASSLAASGAYEQYF. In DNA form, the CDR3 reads TGTGCCAGCAGCTTAGCGGCTAGCGGGGCCTACGAGCAGTACTTC.

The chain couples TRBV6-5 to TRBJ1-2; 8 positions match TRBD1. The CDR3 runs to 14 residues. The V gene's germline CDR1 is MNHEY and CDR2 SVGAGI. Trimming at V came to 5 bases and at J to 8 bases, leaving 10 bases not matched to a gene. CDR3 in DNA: TGTGCCAGCAGTGCCACGACAGGGGTCGGAGGCTACACCTTC. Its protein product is CASSATTGVGGYTF.

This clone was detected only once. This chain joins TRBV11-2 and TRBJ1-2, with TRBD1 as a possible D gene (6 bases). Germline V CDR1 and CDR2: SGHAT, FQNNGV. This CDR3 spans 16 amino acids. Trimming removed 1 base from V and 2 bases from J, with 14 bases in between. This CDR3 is CASSLGGAGINYGYTF. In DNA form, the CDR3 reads TGTGCCAGCAGCTTAGGGGGGGCGGGAATCAACTATGGCTACACCTTC. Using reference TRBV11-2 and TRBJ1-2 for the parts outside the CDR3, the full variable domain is EAGVAQSPRYKIIEKRQSVAFWCNPISGHATLYWYQQILGQGPKLLIQFQNNGVVDDSQLPKDRFSAERLKGVDSTLKIQPAKLEDSAVYLCASSLGGAGINYGYTFGSGTRLTVV.